Only one count was recorded for the clone carrying this T cell receptor beta chain. No antigen is known for it. This table comes from immunoSEQ multiplex PCR, and its TCRdb copy is limited to in-frame clones, with some not included. The top ten hold roughly 2% of the sample, which has some 150,000 clones, more than 70% seen once. Germline-derived CDR1 and CDR2 are SQVTM and ANQGSEA. The CDR3 contains 15 residues. Trimming took 7 bases from V and 7 from J; bases not matched to a gene: 10. This sample was included in a study of T cell responses to AZD1222 COVID-19 vaccine. Notes on the study in general: Spike-wide vaccine-associated CD4 TCRs dominated at 160-218 and 743-854. Baseline testing showed seropositivity in only six AZD1222 recipients.

The rearrangement joins TRBV29-1 to TRBJ2-2, with 12 bases that match TRBD2. This clonotype was obtained from an adult in good health. The sequences come from peripheral blood, collected on day 0 of AZD1222 vaccination. The CDR3, as DNA: TGCAGCGCACTAGCGGGAGGACTCGGGGACGGGGAGCTGTTTTTT. Translation gives CSALAGGLGDGELFF.